The 24 T cell receptor beta chains in this list originate from one sample, sequenced in a study of identical twins. TCRdb redid the calling of the 5' RACE reads with MiXCR, one entry per CDR3 protein. The sample consists of 1.5 million to 2 million distinct CDR3 sequences, roughly a third of them appearing once. Specimen: cord blood. These receptors were taken from a newborn girl in good health.

This sequence joins TRBV6-5 and TRBJ1-4; no definite D call. This CDR3 region has 15 residues. Trimming pared 5 bases from V and 8 bases from J, leaving 18 bases between. From germline, CDR1 is MNHEY and CDR2 SVGAGI. The chain's CDR3 is CASSLSDAREEKLFF. CDR3 sequence (DNA): TGTGCCAGCAGTCTGTCAGACGCGAGAGAAGAAAAACTGTTTTTT.

The chain uses TRBV24-1 and TRBJ2-2, with D uncertain. Trimming cost V 4 bases and J 0 bases, with 14 bases left between them. There are 17 residues in the CDR3. The germline gives CDR1 KGHDR, CDR2 SFDVKD. In nucleotides, the CDR3 is TGTGCCACCAGTGACACAAAGACCGCCTCGAACACCGGGGAGCTGTTTTTT. It specifies CATSDTKTASNTGELFF.

The gene calls are TRBV5-1 and TRBJ1-6; TRBD1 aligns across 8 bases. There are 14 residues in the CDR3. The J segment lost 9 bases and the V segment lost 6 bases, leaving 8 bases of the junction unmatched. Germline V gene sequence: CDR1 SGHRS, CDR2 YFSETQ. The CDR3 region is CASTRDRGSSPLHF. The CDR3 nucleotides read TGCGCCAGCACGCGAGACAGGGGTAGTTCACCCCTCCACTTT.

The V call is TRBV27, the J call TRBJ1-5, with unresolved D. The germline V and J ends were trimmed by 2 bases and 2 bases, with 22 bases remaining between them. Germline lookup yields CDR1 MNHEY and CDR2 SMNVEV (reference sequence). The CDR3 is 19 amino acids. The CDR3 coding sequence is TGTGCCAGCAGTTTAACCATCCCCCAGACCGGGTTTCGCAATCAGCCCCAGCATTTT. It yields the protein CASSLTIPQTGFRNQPQHF.

The rearrangement joins TRBV3-1 to TRBJ2-1, with TRBD2 matching over 14 bases. Trimming at V came to 1 base and at J to 9 bases, leaving 2 bases not matched to a gene. This CDR3 spans 15 amino acids. From germline, CDR1 is LGHDT and CDR2 YNNKEL (reference sequence). In DNA, the CDR3 is TGTGCCAGCAGCCAAGGGACTAGCGGGAGGAGTGAGCAGTTCTTC. Encoded protein: CASSQGTSGRSEQFF.

The CDR3 DNA sequence: TGTGCCAGCAGGAGACTAGCGGGAAAATCCCTCACCGGGGAGCTGTTTTTT. This encodes CASRRLAGKSLTGELFF. The chain is built from TRBV6-1 and TRBJ2-2, with 11 positions matching TRBD2. Germline trimming cut 6 bases from V and 4 bases from J; bases unmatched to any gene: 10. Germline values: CDR1 MNHNS, CDR2 SASEGT. This CDR3 region has 17 residues.

This clonotype was detected a few times. The rearrangement uses TRBV29-1 and TRBJ2-7; weak D call: TRBD1 (5 bases). CDR3 length equals 15 residues. CDR1 is SQVTM and CDR2 is ANQGSEA in the germline V gene. V was pared by 4 bases and J by 2 bases, with 18 bases between. The CDR3 region has the DNA TGCAGCGTTGTTCCCTACAGGATCTACCCCTACGAGCAGTACTTC. Protein: CSVVPYRIYPYEQYF.

With regard to this clonotype: A junction boundary mismatches the germline segment, possibly from a read error. The chain has TRBV27 and TRBJ1-4; the D gene is possibly TRBD1 (6 bases). CDR1 is MNHEY and CDR2 is SMNVEV in the germline V gene (reference sequence). This CDR3 is 15 amino acids long. The CDR3 is CAGSFRTATNEKLFF. CDR3 DNA: TGTGCCGGCAGTTTCAGGACAGCAACTAATGAAAAACTGTTTTTT.

This clonotype was seen a single time. The genes are TRBV7-8 and TRBJ2-7; D is undetermined. V dropped 1 base and J dropped 0 bases, with 7 bases sitting between them. The CDR3 length is 14 residues. The germline gives CDR1 SGHVS, CDR2 FQNEAQ. For the CDR3, the DNA is TGTGCCAGCAGCTTAGGCCCCCACTCCTACGAGCAGTACTTC. Protein: CASSLGPHSYEQYF.

This clonotype came up many times. This sequence joins TRBV6-6 and TRBJ2-4, with 9 bases fitting TRBD2. J lost 8 bases, V lost 6 bases, and 11 bases had no gene match. CDR1 and CDR2 from the germline V gene are MNHNY and SVGAGI (reference sequence). This CDR3 comprises 15 residues. CDR3: CASRAPGGRADIQYF. The CDR3 DNA reads TGTGCCAGCAGGGCTCCAGGCGGGAGGGCTGACATTCAGTACTTC.

This clonotype was detected a few times. This chain links TRBV10-3 with TRBJ2-1; a possible D gene is TRBD1 (5 bases). Per germline, CDR1 ENHRY and CDR2 SYGVKD. V was cut by 0 bases and J by 11 bases, with 11 bases left in between. The CDR3 totals 13 residues. CDR3 bases: TGTGCCATCAGTGAGTCCCCAGGGAAGAAGCAGTTCTTC. Its protein product is CAISESPGKKQFF.

This sequence joins TRBV6-2 or TRBV6-3 and TRBJ2-1; no reliable D call. Germline lookup yields CDR1 MNHEY and CDR2 SVGEGT. V was pared by 6 bases and J by 4 bases, with 13 bases between. CDR3 length equals 14 residues. The CDR3: CASRLGLLYNEQFF. The CDR3 DNA reads TGTGCCAGCAGGCTCGGTTTACTTTACAATGAGCAGTTCTTC.

V usage is TRBV15 and J usage is TRBJ2-3; D perhaps matches TRBD2 (5 bases). Germline V CDR1 and CDR2: LNHNV, YYDKDF (reference sequence). V was trimmed by 0 bases and J by 1 base, leaving 11 bases between them. The CDR3 covers 16 residues. Written as DNA, the CDR3 is TGTGCCACCAGCAGAGATGGAGCGGCCGGCACAGATACGCAGTATTTT. Residues: CATSRDGAAGTDTQYF.

The CDR3 DNA is TGCAGTGCTAGGGTAGGATCCCGGAATCCCTACGAGCAGTACTTC. It yields the protein CSARVGSRNPYEQYF. The genes are TRBV20-1 and TRBJ2-7, with D unclear. The germline gives CDR1 DFQATT, CDR2 SNEGSKA (reference sequence). The V and J ends lost 3 bases and 2 bases respectively, with 17 bases between them. The CDR3 has 15 amino acids.

The CDR3: CASSDVGEGTQYF. Here the CDR3 DNA reads TGTGCCAGCAGTGACGTGGGTGAAGGGACCCAGTACTTC. This chain links TRBV6-6 with TRBJ2-5, with D uncertain. Germline-derived CDR1 and CDR2 are MNHNY and SVGAGI (reference sequence). The CDR3 has 13 residues. Trimming left V 5 bases short and J 7 bases short, with 14 bases between.

This clonotype has a count of ten or more. The genes are TRBV12-3 or TRBV12-4 and TRBJ1-2, with a weak D call TRBD1 (6 bases). CDR3 length: 12 residues. V lost 7 bases and J 5 bases, leaving 11 bases between the germline ends. The CDR3 protein is CASTLGGYGYTF. CDR3 coding DNA: TGTGCCAGCACCCTAGGGGGGTATGGCTACACCTTC.

The CDR3 here is CASSQAGGTDTEAFF. DNA for the CDR3: TGTGCCAGCAGCCAAGCCGGGGGCACGGACACTGAAGCTTTCTTT. The chain recombines TRBV4-2 with TRBJ1-1; D is perhaps TRBD1 (6 bases). The germline V gene encodes CDR1 LGHNA and CDR2 YNFKEQ. V lost 1 base to trimming and J lost 3 bases, with 12 bases between them. This CDR3 is built from 15 residues.

This chain links TRBV7-8 with TRBJ2-5, with a tentative D call TRBD1 (5 bases). Germline assignment: CDR1 SGHVS and CDR2 FQNEAQ. Trimming shortened V by 1 base and J by 2 bases, and 11 bases separated the two germline ends. CDR3 length equals 15 residues. CDR3 sequence: CASSLGGRVQETQYF. As DNA, the CDR3 is TGTGCCAGCAGCTTAGGGGGCAGGGTTCAAGAGACCCAGTACTTC.

V usage is TRBV6-1 and J usage is TRBJ1-2; maybe TRBD1 (6 bases). The CDR3 loop spans 14 amino acids. V gave up 0 bases and J gave up 1 base, with 6 bases separating them. Germline-derived CDR1 and CDR2 are MNHNS and SASEGT. CDR3 in amino acids: CASSEAGHNYGYTF. CDR3 coding DNA: TGTGCCAGCAGTGAAGCGGGACATAACTATGGCTACACCTTC.

The chain has TRBV13 and TRBJ1-1; 9 bases line up with TRBD1. This CDR3 has 14 residues. With V trimmed by 5 bases and J by 8 bases, 9 bases remained unmatched. CDR1 and CDR2 from the germline V gene are PRHDT and FYEKMQ (reference sequence). The CDR3 region is CASSPQQGAPEAFF. CDR3 sequence (DNA): TGTGCCAGCAGCCCGCAACAGGGGGCGCCGGAAGCTTTCTTT.

This clonotype was observed a few times. The chain carries TRBV20-1 and TRBJ2-1; D gene uncertain. Germline CDR1 and CDR2: DFQATT and SNEGSKA (reference sequence). This CDR3 comprises 14 residues. V was shortened by 0 bases and J by 5 bases, with 11 bases between the two germline ends. CDR3 nucleotide sequence: TGCAGTGCTAGAGAAGGCGGCCTAAACAATGAGCAGTTCTTC. Translating it yields CSAREGGLNNEQFF.

This clonotype appeared many times. This chain joins TRBV29-1 and TRBJ2-7; D is ambiguous. The ends were cut back, 6 bases at V and 5 bases at J, with 17 bases in the middle. The CDR3 spans 13 residues. CDR1 and CDR2 from the germline V gene are SQVTM and ANQGSEA. The CDR3 nucleotides read TGCAGCGTGGCTCCGGCTTGGTTTGACGAGCAGTACTTC. Translation gives CSVAPAWFDEQYF.

This clonotype occurred a few times. The chain carries TRBV5-1 and TRBJ2-2; 8 positions match TRBD2. The CDR3 contains 17 residues. Germline CDR1 is SGHRS and CDR2 is YFSETQ. The V gene end was trimmed by 0 bases and the J gene end by 1 base; junction bases not matched to a gene: 5. The CDR3 DNA is TGCGCCAGCAGCTTGGTTGTAGCGGGGCTGAACACCGGGGAGCTGTTTTTT. As protein: CASSLVVAGLNTGELFF.

Turning to this clonotype: It may be a read error: a sequence one base away is much more abundant. The chain employs TRBV4-2 and TRBJ1-6; D ambiguous. Germline-derived CDR1 and CDR2 are LGHNA and YNFKEQ. This CDR3 region has 14 residues. The CDR3 sequence: CASSQEGYSSPLHF. In DNA, the CDR3 is TGTGCCAGCAGCCAAGAAGGGTATAGTTCACCCCTCCACTTT.